This entry lists 14 T cell receptor beta chains sequenced from one sample in a study of beta chain features in type 1 diabetes. Study results and caveats: TCRB CDR3s were moderately but significantly shorter in Type 1 diabetes patients in all four CD4+ subsets.

These receptors have no identified antigens. Since all of the isolated RNA was reverse transcribed, expressed TCRB transcripts were what got sequenced. Clones were sequenced by immunoSEQ multiplex PCR, and TCRdb holds only the in-frame ones, with some missing. The table includes 400,000 or so clones, 10% to 15% detected once. Sequencing was performed on naive CD4+ T cells from blood. All receptors derive from a woman under 30 with type 1 diabetes.

This chain links TRBV2 with TRBJ1-5; TRBD1 matches 10 bases. This CDR3 is built from 14 residues. V gave up 6 bases and J gave up 4 bases; unmatched junction bases: 3. Germline values: CDR1 SNHLY, CDR2 FYNNEI. The CDR3 loop is CASRPGQGNQPQHF. CDR3 nucleotide sequence: TGTGCCAGCAGGCCGGGACAGGGGAATCAGCCCCAGCATTTT.

This clone was detected only a few times. The genes are TRBV18 and TRBJ1-1; 8 positions match TRBD1. Trimming removed 1 base from V and 0 bases from J; junction bases left unmatched: 1. The germline V gene has CDR1 KGHSH and CDR2 LQKENI. CDR3 size: 15 residues. The chain's CDR3 is CASSPQTGVNTEAFF. The CDR3 DNA sequence: TGTGCCAGCTCACCACAGACAGGGGTGAACACTGAAGCTTTCTTT.

The V gene is TRBV9, the J gene TRBJ2-5; 14 bases match TRBD2. Trimming cost V 3 bases and J 4 bases; bases outside gene matches: 8. Germline V gene sequence: CDR1 SGDLS, CDR2 YYNGEE. CDR3 length equals 17 residues. The CDR3 loop reads CASSETSGRVGGETQYF. The CDR3 DNA is TGTGCCAGCAGCGAGACTAGCGGGAGGGTCGGGGGAGAGACCCAGTACTTC.

This clone was seen a few times. The V gene is TRBV29-1, the J gene TRBJ1-1, with D possibly being TRBD1 (6 bases). Germline V CDR1 and CDR2: SQVTM, ANQGSEA. The CDR3 has 13 residues. V was trimmed by 6 bases and J by 0 bases, leaving 11 bases between them. The CDR3 spells CSVGQLMNTEAFF. The CDR3, as DNA: TGCAGCGTAGGACAGTTAATGAACACTGAAGCTTTCTTT. Full variable domain (remainder filled in from reference TRBV29-1 and TRBJ1-1): SAVISQKPSRDICQRGTSLTIQCQVDSQVTMMFWYRQQPGQSLTLIATANQGSEATYESGFVIDKFPISRPNLTFSTLTVSNMSPEDSSIYLCSVGQLMNTEAFFGQGTRLTVV.

V is TRBV7-9 and J is TRBJ1-6; D unresolved. V shed 4 bases and J shed 10 bases, with 20 bases lying between them. This CDR3 contains 16 residues. Germline V gives CDR1 SEHNR, CDR2 FQNEAQ (reference sequence). CDR3 nucleotides: TGTGCCAGCAGCTCCGGCATCGGGCGGAGGAGCTCACCCCTCCACTTT. Residues: CASSSGIGRRSSPLHF. The full variable domain, completed using reference TRBV7-9 and TRBJ1-6, is DTGVSQNPRHKITKRGQNVTFRCDPISEHNRLYWYRQTLGQGPEFLTYFQNEAQLEKSRLLSDRFSAERPKGSFSTLEIQRTEQGDSAMYLCASSSGIGRRSSPLHFGNGTRLTVT.

The chain links TRBV2 to TRBJ2-3, with D perhaps matching TRBD1 (5 bases). Germline assignment: CDR1 SNHLY and CDR2 FYNNEI. This CDR3 has 12 amino acids. The V gene lost 7 bases and the J gene lost 4 bases, with 9 bases spanning the gap. CDR3 nucleotides: TGTGCCAGCACCGAAGGGGCAGATACGCAGTATTTT. Translation: CASTEGADTQYF.

The V call is TRBV28, the J call TRBJ2-7, with TRBD1 identical over 7 bases. V dropped 11 bases and J dropped 9; count of bases not matched to a gene: 10. CDR3 length: 11 residues. Germline CDR1 reads MDHEN; CDR2 reads SYDVKM. The CDR3 nucleotides read TGTGCCGCCGCAGGGGGTGGCGGGCAGTACTTC. Its protein product is CAAAGGGGQYF. Combining the CDR3 with reference TRBV28 and TRBJ2-7 gives the whole variable domain DVKVTQSSRYLVKRTGEKVFLECVQDMDHENMFWYRQDPGLGLRLIYFSYDVKMKEKGDIPEGYSVSREKKERFSLILESASTNQTSMYLCAAAGGGGQYFGPGTRLTVT.

This clone was picked up a small number of times. The rearrangement joins TRBV4-3 to TRBJ1-1; TRBD1 might be the D (5 bases). The V end was cut by 5 bases, the J end by 5 bases, with 12 bases between. Germline V lookup: CDR1 LGHNA, CDR2 YSLEER. CDR3 length equals 13 residues. The CDR3 nucleotides are TGCGCCAGCAGCGCGCAGGGCTGGACTGAAGCTTTCTTT. Translating gives CASSAQGWTEAFF.

The V call is TRBV4-1, the J call TRBJ2-3, with 9 bases matching TRBD2. The V gene's germline CDR1 is MGHRA and CDR2 YSYEKL. Unmatched junction bases numbered 8, after V lost 5 bases and J lost 5 bases. CDR3 length: 15 residues. Here the CDR3 reads CASSGAGGPVDTQYF. DNA of the CDR3: TGCGCCAGCAGCGGGGCGGGAGGGCCGGTAGATACGCAGTATTTT.

V usage is TRBV30 and J usage is TRBJ1-5; 8 bases match TRBD1. CDR1 is GTSNPN and CDR2 is SVGIG in the germline V gene (reference sequence). The CDR3 sequence is 13 residues long. Trimming removed 1 base from V and 6 bases from J; junction bases left unmatched: 2. The CDR3 loop reads CAWSEDRVQPQHF. Here the CDR3 DNA reads TGTGCCTGGAGTGAGGACAGGGTTCAGCCCCAGCATTTT. The full variable domain, its missing parts supplied by reference TRBV30 and TRBJ1-5, is SQTIHQWPATLVQPVGSPLSLECTVEGTSNPNLYWYRQAAGRGLQLLFYSVGIGQISSEVPQNLSASRPQDRQFILSSKKLLLSDSGFYLCAWSEDRVQPQHFGDGTRLSIL.

This clone was seen a few times. The CDR3 protein is CASSRQREGYNEQFF. The DNA for the CDR3 is TGCGCCAGCAGCCGCCAGCGGGAGGGATACAATGAGCAGTTCTTC. This sequence joins TRBV4-3 and TRBJ2-1; 10 positions agree with TRBD2. Germline V gene data show CDR1 as LGHNA and CDR2 as YSLEER. This CDR3 region has 15 residues. V was clipped by 4 bases and J by 4 bases; unmatched bases: 4.

The table lists this clone with a few counts. This rearrangement joins TRBV6-9 to TRBJ2-7; the D gene is possibly TRBD2 (6 bases). V lost 5 bases to trimming and J lost 4 bases, with 30 bases between them. The germline V gene encodes CDR1 MNHGY and CDR2 SVAAGI. This CDR3 has 19 amino acids. The CDR3 is CASSAVDRILWRGPYEQYF. The CDR3 DNA reads as TGTGCCAGCAGTGCAGTCGATAGAATATTATGGAGGGGACCATACGAGCAGTACTTC.

This CDR3 reads CASSRQGKTEAFF. The DNA of the CDR3 is TGCGCCAGCAGCCGGCAGGGCAAAACTGAAGCTTTCTTT. The chain employs TRBV4-3 and TRBJ1-1, with D tentatively TRBD1 (5 bases). This CDR3 comprises 13 residues. V dropped 4 bases and J dropped 5 bases, with 11 bases sitting between them. The germline gives CDR1 LGHNA, CDR2 YSLEER.

The genes are TRBV4-1 and TRBJ2-7; 11 nucleotides align to TRBD2. CDR1 is MGHRA and CDR2 is YSYEKL in the germline V gene. V trimming: 4 bases; J trimming: 0 bases; junction bases outside the gene matches: 2. The CDR3 loop spans 15 amino acids. The CDR3 region is CASSLTSGSSYEQYF. The CDR3 DNA is TGCGCCAGCAGCCTCACTAGCGGGAGCTCCTACGAGCAGTACTTC.